The entry that follows covers one T cell receptor beta chain sequence. The antigen is unknown. These data belong to a study of T-cell memory formation after mild COVID-19. General observations from the study: Contracting CD4+ clones were located mainly in CM and EM, and CD8+ clones in EMRA. The appearance of some responding clones in pre-infection memory suggested that cross-reactive memory joined.

In TCRdb, the 5' RACE reads were re-called with MiXCR into one record per CDR3 protein. Here the sample spans around 180,000 distinct CDR3 sequences, 16% being singletons. The sample comprised PBMCs or a T cell subset sorted from them (not recorded which). The origin of this receptor is an adult woman who had mild COVID-19 (a few samples of this study predate the infection). Cell type and time point are not known.

CDR3 sequence: CSAGAWTSGGGRADTQYF. Written as DNA, the CDR3 is TGCAGTGCTGGCGCCTGGACTAGCGGGGGGGGCAGGGCAGATACGCAGTATTTT. This chain links TRBV20-1 with TRBJ2-3, with 15 bases lining up with TRBD2. CDR1 is DFQATT and CDR2 is SNEGSKA in the germline V gene (reference sequence). This CDR3 comprises 18 residues. With V trimmed by 5 bases and J by 4 bases, 13 bases remained unmatched.